These T cell receptor beta chains were read from a single sample in a study of OX40 agonist ivuxolimab in advanced cancers. The assay was immunoSEQ multiplex PCR, and TCRdb's table has in-frame clones only and misses some. The sample yields about 70,000 clones, 90% to 95% seen once. The sequencing here drew on CD4+ or CD8+ T cells sorted from blood, taken in a trial of the OX40 agonist ivuxolimab. The receptors derive from an adult with an advanced solid tumor such as melanoma, head and neck, liver or kidney cancer. Each CDR3 is given with its conserved first and last residue. A D gene is named only where the DNA matches it firmly. For some rows the clone size is stated as once, few or many, or as a class when expanded; others skip it.

CDR3 length,clone size,J gene,D gene,V gene,CDR3 DNA,CDR3 protein
16,-,TRBJ2-7,-,TRBV11-2,TGTGCCAGCAGCCCCTTAGGGGGGCCCCTAACCTACGAGCAGTACTTC,CASSPLGGPLTYEQYF
13,once,TRBJ2-2,-,TRBV9,TGTGCCAGCAGCGCAATGCCTCCTGGGGAGCTGTTTTTT,CASSAMPPGELFF
16,-,TRBJ2-2,-,TRBV2,TGTGCCAGCAGTGAAAGTCGGCAGGGGGGGAGCGGGGAGCTGTTTTTT,CASSESRQGGSGELFF
16,-,TRBJ1-2,TRBD1,TRBV11-2,TGTGCCAGCAGCTTAGTACGCGGGACAGGGACCGGAGGCTACACCTTC,CASSLVRGTGTGGYTF
15,-,TRBJ2-3,TRBD2,TRBV9,TGTGCCAGCACCACGTTAGAGCGGGGCTTAGATACGCAGTATTTT,CASTTLERGLDTQYF
15,-,TRBJ2-1,TRBD2,TRBV5-1,TGCGCCAGCAGCTGGGGACTAGCGGGGGCTTATGAGCAGTTCTTC,CASSWGLAGAYEQFF
13,-,TRBJ2-7,TRBD2,TRBV5-4,TGTGCCAGCAGCAGGCGGGGGGGCTACGAGCAGTACTTC,CASSRRGGYEQYF
15,once,TRBJ1-5,-,TRBV5-5,TGTGCCAGCAGCTTGGTCCCAGAACCCAATCAGCCCCAGCATTTT,CASSLVPEPNQPQHF
13,-,TRBJ2-3,TRBD1,TRBV19,TGTGCCAGTAGTTACGACAGGGAAGATACGCAGTATTTT,CASSYDREDTQYF
15,-,TRBJ2-4,-,TRBV28,TGTGCCAGCCGGACCTTGACAGATGCCAAAAACATTCAGTACTTC,CASRTLTDAKNIQYF
15,-,TRBJ2-7,TRBD1,TRBV2,TGTGCCAGCAGACCCGGGACAGGGATGGCCTACGAGCAGTACTTC,CASRPGTGMAYEQYF
13,-,TRBJ1-1,-,TRBV27,TGTGCCAGCAGCGTCGGTAAGACAGCTGAAGCTTTCTTT,CASSVGKTAEAFF
15,-,TRBJ2-7,-,TRBV7-9,TGTGCCAGCAGCTCAAGGCGGGACAGAGCCTACGAGCAGTACTTC,CASSSRRDRAYEQYF
16,-,TRBJ2-1,TRBD1,TRBV9,TGTGCCAGCAGCGCCCGTCGACAGGGGAGTTGGAATGAGCAGTTCTTC,CASSARRQGSWNEQFF
16,-,TRBJ2-1,TRBD1,TRBV27,TGTGCCAGCAGTGCTTCACAGGGGGAGATTTACAATGAGCAGTTCTTC,CASSASQGEIYNEQFF
13,-,TRBJ1-4,-,TRBV10-3,TGTGCCATCAGTGACGGGGGCGCGGGGAAACTGTTTTTT,CAISDGGAGKLFF
14,-,TRBJ2-7,-,TRBV6-5,TGTGCCAGCAGTCCCACCTACCCATCGGGCGAGCAGTACTTC,CASSPTYPSGEQYF
18,-,TRBJ2-6,TRBD1,TRBV30,TGTGCCTGGAGTGACCTAGCCCAGGGGGTCCCTGGGGCCAACGTCCTGACTTTC,CAWSDLAQGVPGANVLTF